The rows below give T cell receptor beta chains drawn from one sample of a study of shared clonotypes between healthy human individuals. Measured with immunoSEQ multiplex PCR; TCRdb has only the in-frame clones, and not every one. This sample yields approximately 1.5 million clones, of which around 98% are seen a single time; about 0.45% belongs to the top ten. Input material: naive CD4+ T cells sorted from blood. The receptors derive from a man aged 25-40 years in good health. CDR3s include the opening cysteine and the closing phenylalanine or tryptophan. The D gene is left open where the match is weak. Only part of the rows carry a size: once, few, many, or a class if the clone is expanded.

>TRBD1|.|TRBJ2-1|TRBV10-1|14
TGCGCCAGCAGCCCGGGACAGGGCTTCAATGAGCAGTTCTTC
CASSPGQGFNEQFF
>.|.|TRBJ1-4|TRBV4-1|15
TGCGCCAGCAGCCAACTGGACGGACGGGTTGGGGAACTGTTTTTT
CASSQLDGRVGELFF
>.|.|TRBJ2-7|TRBV7-8|15
TGTGCCAGCAGCTTAGCGCGGGTGCAAACCTACGAGCAGTACTTC
CASSLARVQTYEQYF
>TRBD1|.|TRBJ1-1|TRBV19|13
TGTGCCAGTAGCCAGGGGGGAGACACTGAAGCTTTCTTT
CASSQGGDTEAFF
>.|.|TRBJ2-2|TRBV7-7|15
TGTGCCAGCAGCTCCATGGGCGCGAACACCGGGGAGCTGTTTTTT
CASSSMGANTGELFF
>TRBD1|.|TRBJ1-2|TRBV11-2|14
TGTGCCAGCAGCTTCGGACAGGAAGACTATGGCTACACCTTC
CASSFGQEDYGYTF
>TRBD2|.|TRBJ2-7|TRBV11-2|16
TGTGCCAGCAGCCAACTTCGACTAGCGAGACCCTACGAGCAGTACTTC
CASSQLRLARPYEQYF
>.|.|TRBJ2-3|TRBV6-1|13
TGTGCCAGCAGCGCCGTTGGCACAGATACGCAGTATTTT
CASSAVGTDTQYF
>TRBD2|once|TRBJ2-1|TRBV10-1|15
TGCGCCAGCAGTGAGGGGGGACTAGCGAGGAATGAGCAGTTCTTC
CASSEGGLARNEQFF
>TRBD2|.|TRBJ2-3|TRBV11-2|17
TGTGCCAGCAGCTACCACCTAGCGGGAGGGAGCTGGAATACGCAGTATTTT
CASSYHLAGGSWNTQYF
>.|.|TRBJ1-3|TRBV10-2|13
TGCGCCAGCAGTGAGGGACCCGGAAACACCATATATTTT
CASSEGPGNTIYF
>.|.|TRBJ2-7|TRBV11-2|15
TGTGCCAGCAGCTTTAGCCCCTTAAGCTCCTACGAGCAGTACTTC
CASSFSPLSSYEQYF
>.|.|TRBJ2-7|TRBV7-9|13
TGTGCCATAAGACCAAGGAGCTCCTACGAGCAGTACTTC
CAIRPRSSYEQYF
>TRBD2|.|TRBJ2-5|TRBV28|15
TGTGCCAGCTCGACTAGCGGGAGGGCCAGGGAGACCCAGTACTTC
CASSTSGRARETQYF
>TRBD2|.|TRBJ2-7|TRBV18|13
TGTGCCAGCTCACCGGGGCTAGCGGACGAGCAGTACTTC
CASSPGLADEQYF
>.|.|TRBJ2-1|TRBV7-9|15
TGTGCCAGCAGTCTCCAACAGGGTAGGTTGAATGAGCAGTTCTTC
CASSLQQGRLNEQFF
>.|.|TRBJ1-4|TRBV19|11
TGTGCCAGTAGTATAGCTGAAAAACTGTTTTTT
CASSIAEKLFF
>TRBD1|.|TRBJ2-1|TRBV9|15
TGTGCCAGCAGCGTAGTGGACAGGGGGTCGGATGAGCAGTTCTTC
CASSVVDRGSDEQFF
>.|.|TRBJ2-7|TRBV11-2|15
TGTGCCAGCAGCTTAGGGGTCACAAGCTCCTACGAGCAGTACTTC
CASSLGVTSSYEQYF
>.|.|TRBJ2-7|TRBV5-1|13
TGCGCCAGCAGCTTGGCCTACACCCTCGAGCAGTACTTC
CASSLAYTLEQYF
>TRBD2|.|TRBJ2-1|TRBV5-4|16
TGTGCCAGCAGCTTGTCTAGCGGAGTCCCTAGCAATGAGCAGTTCTTC
CASSLSSGVPSNEQFF
>TRBD2|.|TRBJ2-2|TRBV5-4|16
TGTGCCAGCAGCTTGGTAGCGGGAGGGTCCACCGGGGAGCTGTTTTTT
CASSLVAGGSTGELFF
>.|.|TRBJ2-2|TRBV9|15
TGTGCCAGCAGCCCCAGCCCTATAACCACCGGGGAGCTGTTTTTT
CASSPSPITTGELFF
>TRBD2|.|TRBJ2-2|TRBV18|16
TGTGCCAGCTCACCAATAGCGGGAACGAACACCGGGGAGCTGTTTTTT
CASSPIAGTNTGELFF
>.|.|TRBJ1-5|TRBV5-4|14
TGTGCCAGCAGCCAACAGGGCGAGAGTCAGCCCCAGCATTTT
CASSQQGESQPQHF
>TRBD1|.|TRBJ2-7|TRBV27|14
TGTGCCAGCAGTTTAAGGTACAGGGGGTACGAGCAGTACTTC
CASSLRYRGYEQYF
>.|.|TRBJ2-1|TRBV14|18
TGTGCCAGCAGCCATCTCAGGGGTTGGGGAGCTTCCTACAATGAGCAGTTCTTC
CASSHLRGWGASYNEQFF
>.|.|TRBJ2-1|TRBV18|14
TGTGCCAGCTCACCACCGGCAGGGGACCATGAGCAGTTCTTC
CASSPPAGDHEQFF
>.|.|TRBJ2-2|TRBV2|12
TGTGCCAGCAGAAAAGACTCCGGGGAGCTGTTTTTT
CASRKDSGELFF
>TRBD1|once|TRBJ2-7|TRBV4-2|15
TGTGCCAGCAGCATATCCGGGACAGGGACCCACGAGCAGTACTTC
CASSISGTGTHEQYF
>.|.|TRBJ2-1|TRBV18|14
TGTGCCAGCTCACCAGGGCAAGGGTGGGATGAGCAGTTCTTC
CASSPGQGWDEQFF
>.|.|TRBJ1-1|TRBV10-1|12
TGCGCCAGCAGCCCAGGAGGGACTGAAGCTTTCTTT
CASSPGGTEAFF
>.|once|TRBJ1-5|TRBV10-3|15
TGTGCCATCAGTGAGTCAGGGACCGGCGCGGAGCCCCAGCATTTT
CAISESGTGAEPQHF
>.|.|TRBJ1-4|TRBV7-7|16
TGTGCCAGCAGCCGGGGACAACAACAGGGAAATGAAAAACTGTTTTTT
CASSRGQQQGNEKLFF
>TRBD2|.|TRBJ2-3|TRBV7-9|16
TGTGCCAGCACAAGAAGGGCCGGGACTAGCGTTGGGACGCAGTATTTT
CASTRRAGTSVGTQYF
>TRBD1|.|TRBJ1-2|TRBV6-5|13
TGTGCCAGCAGTCACAGGGGGAACTATGGCTACACCTTC
CASSHRGNYGYTF
>TRBD1|.|TRBJ1-2|TRBV29-1|14
TGCAGCGCCCGAGGGACAGCGTGGAACTATGGCTACACCTTC
CSARGTAWNYGYTF
>.|.|TRBJ2-3|TRBV5-6|14
TGTGCCAGCAGCATGACAGAGTGGGTGTCTACGCAGTATTTT
CASSMTEWVSTQYF
>.|.|TRBJ2-1|TRBV9|15
TGTGCCAGCAGCCCCCGGAGTCCGTCCTACAATGAGCAGTTCTTC
CASSPRSPSYNEQFF
>.|.|TRBJ1-1|TRBV14|14
TGTGCCAGCAGCAGAATCGACTGGAACACTGAAGCTTTCTTT
CASSRIDWNTEAFF
>.|once|TRBJ2-1|TRBV29-1|11
TGCAGCGGGAACACAGTGGATGAGCAGTTCTTC
CSGNTVDEQFF
>TRBD2|.|TRBJ2-5|TRBV18|17
TGTGCCAGCTCACCACCAGGACTAGCGGGAGTGCAAGAGACCCAGTACTTC
CASSPPGLAGVQETQYF
>.|once|TRBJ2-6|TRBV5-4|17
TGTGCCAGCAGCTTGGACGGACCCAGCTCTGGGGCCAACGTCCTGACTTTC
CASSLDGPSSGANVLTF
>.|.|TRBJ2-7|TRBV6-5|16
TGTGCCAGCAGTTACGCGCGTGGGACCAGGGTTTACGAGCAGTACTTC
CASSYARGTRVYEQYF
>.|.|TRBJ1-1|TRBV28|14
TGTGCCAGCAGTTTGCTCATCCTAGGCGCTGAAGCTTTCTTT
CASSLLILGAEAFF
>.|once|TRBJ2-5|TRBV27|15
TGTGCCAGCAGTTTATCAGGATCCAGTCGAGAGACCCAGTACTTC
CASSLSGSSRETQYF
>.|.|TRBJ2-5|TRBV5-8|15
TGTGCCAGCAGCCCAATTTTAGGACACATAGAGACCCAGTACTTC
CASSPILGHIETQYF
>.|.|TRBJ2-3|TRBV5-4|15
TGTGCCAGCAGCTTGATCGGCGGCCGTACAGATACGCAGTATTTT
CASSLIGGRTDTQYF
>.|.|TRBJ2-3|TRBV7-2|13
TGTGCCAGCAGCCAAGGGAGCACAGATACGCAGTATTTT
CASSQGSTDTQYF
>TRBD2|.|TRBJ2-7|TRBV7-2|15
TGTGCCAGCAGCTTAGGACTAGCGGGGATCGACGAGCAGTACTTC
CASSLGLAGIDEQYF